The 9 T cell receptor beta chains in this list originate from one sample, sequenced in a study of post-analysis software for immune sequencing data. Study-wide results and caveats: Controls showed lower frequencies than patients for 5 or 6 TRBV segments, and TRBV5-6, TRBV5-1 and TRBV20-1 were among these.

The authors incorporated unique molecular identifiers into the TCR beta cDNA libraries. One entry per CDR3 protein results from TCRdb running MiXCR on the PCR reads. The table has about 460,000 distinct CDR3 sequences, around 40% seen once. Antigens for these TCRs are unknown. Sequencing was carried out using blood. These receptor sequences come from a girl aged 10 to 17 with multiple sclerosis.

The rearrangement uses TRBV28 and TRBJ2-4; the D gene is possibly TRBD1 (6 bases). The assigned J gene may be wrong: the sequence end matches TRBJ2-7 better. Germline assignment: CDR1 MDHEN and CDR2 SYDVKM. The CDR3 runs to 15 residues. This CDR3 reads CASSPTGSGQLEQYF. CDR3 coding DNA: TGTGCCAGCAGTCCCACCGGGTCGGGACAACTCGAGCAGTACTTC.

The chain has TRBV7-2 and TRBJ2-7; TRBD2 is a possible D gene (5 bases). TRBJ2-5 explains the end of the DNA better; the J call may be wrong. The CDR3 totals 12 residues. The germline CDR1 and CDR2 sequences are SGHTA and FQGNSA. The CDR3 sequence: CASSLREGTQYF. In DNA, the CDR3 is TGTGCCAGCAGCCTACGGGAAGGGACCCAGTACTTC.

This clonotype was detected a few times. The chain recombines TRBV7-9 with TRBJ2-5, with D perhaps given as TRBD1 or TRBD2 (5 bases each). V was shortened by 5 bases and J by 5 bases, with 9 bases between the two germline ends. This CDR3 has 12 amino acids. The germline gives CDR1 SEHNR, CDR2 FQNEAQ (reference sequence). CDR3 sequence reads: CASSEGLETQYF. The CDR3 DNA sequence: TGTGCCAGCAGCGAGGGGCTTGAGACCCAGTACTTC.

The chain carries TRBV9 and TRBJ1-2; possibly TRBD1 for D (5 bases). Germline V gene data show CDR1 as SGDLS and CDR2 as YYNGEE. The CDR3 spans 12 residues. The V gene lost 5 bases and the J gene lost 5 bases, with 10 bases spanning the gap. DNA of the CDR3: TGTGCCAGCAGTCTGGGGGAGTATGGCTACACCTTC. This sequence encodes CASSLGEYGYTF.

This clonotype was observed a few times. The rearrangement joins TRBV28 to TRBJ1-6; D gene unclear. Looked up from germline, CDR1 is MDHEN and CDR2 is SYDVKM. V shed 2 bases and J shed 5 bases, with 7 bases lying between them. CDR3 length: 14 amino acids. CDR3 sequence reads: CASSLRADNSPLHF. The CDR3, as DNA: TGTGCCAGCAGTTTAAGAGCCGATAATTCACCCCTCCACTTT.

V usage is TRBV12-3 or TRBV12-4 and J usage is TRBJ2-7, with TRBD1 matching 7 bases. The CDR3 loop spans 17 amino acids. The J segment lost 0 bases and the V segment lost 5 bases, leaving 13 bases of the junction unmatched. CDR3 protein: CASSPTTGRLLSYEQYF. The CDR3 DNA sequence: TGTGCCAGCAGTCCAACGACAGGGCGTCTACTCTCCTACGAGCAGTACTTC.

This clonotype was counted a few times. The chain combines TRBV12-3 or TRBV12-4 with TRBJ2-6; a weak D match, TRBD1 (5 bases). Trimming removed 6 bases at V and 0 bases at J, with 27 bases between. The CDR3 loop spans 21 amino acids. The CDR3 nucleotides read TGTGCCAGCAGCCACCACCCAGGGCCCCTCGGAGAAAGCTCTGGGGCCAACGTCCTGACTTTC. Its protein is CASSHHPGPLGESSGANVLTF.

This clonotype was picked up many times. This chain joins TRBV29-1 and TRBJ2-1, with unresolved D. Germline V lookup: CDR1 SQVTM, CDR2 ANQGSEA. The V end lost 2 bases, the J end lost 2 bases, and 7 bases lay between the germline ends. This CDR3 is built from 13 residues. CDR3 nucleotides: TGCAGCGTTGAAATTTGGACCTACAATGAGCAGTTCTTC. This sequence encodes CSVEIWTYNEQFF.

The chain recombines TRBV12-3 or TRBV12-4 with TRBJ1-1; TRBD1 might be the D (5 bases). This CDR3 has 14 residues. Deletions cut 1 base from V and 4 bases from J, with 10 bases between. CDR3 DNA: TGTGCCAGCAGTTTAGGCAGGGTAGGCACTGAAGCTTTCTTT. This encodes CASSLGRVGTEAFF.